This entry describes one T cell receptor beta chain. Its antigen is still unknown. This CDR3 is built from 17 residues. Germline V lookup: CDR1 LGHDT, CDR2 YNNKEL (reference sequence). V gave up 0 bases and J gave up 4 bases, with 15 bases separating them. Construction of the TCR beta libraries employed iRepertoire HTBI primers in conjunction with Arm-PCR of CDR3 regions. Per the original data handling: From all samples, identification returned over 11 TRBJ and just over 60 TRBV segments. MiXCR was run by TCRdb on the multiplex PCR reads, yielding one entry per CDR3 protein. The V and J calls shown here were made by TCRdb, not taken from the authors' results. The sample includes 300,000 to 400,000 distinct CDR3 sequences, more than 15% of them seen just once. This entry belongs to a study of regulatory T cells in long-lasting Graves disease. Stated time point: newly diagnosed GD, antithyroid drugs for less than 3 months. Preparation of the TCR library used RNA extracted from PBMCs.

Whole-study results and caveats: Persistent disease was associated with favored TRBV28 usage and with favored use of TRBJ1-2 and TRBJ2-5.

The chain employs TRBV3-1 and TRBJ2-2; D not resolved. The sample was peripheral blood mononuclear cells (PBMCs), taken at new diagnosis, from a patient treated with antithyroid drugs. The receptor comes from a female donor with Graves disease. The CDR3 sequence is CASSQDRPGWGTGELFF. Here the CDR3 DNA reads TGTGCCAGCAGCCAAGATAGACCGGGCTGGGGCACCGGGGAGCTGTTTTTT.